These T cell receptor beta chains were read from a single sample in a study of metastatic and nonmetastatic thyroid tumors. TCRdb reanalyzed the PCR reads with MiXCR. The profile shows around 18,000 clones, around 13% of them singletons. What was sequenced was blood. These receptors all come from a female donor with papillary thyroid cancer or a benign thyroid nodule (not recorded which). Some clones in this sample may be carry-over from other donors' samples. Both conserved end residues are part of each CDR3. The D gene is left open where the match is weak. A row's size may be missing; if present it is once, few, many or a size class.

size: medium-sized; length: 14; D: TRBD1; J: TRBJ1-2; V: TRBV6-1; DNA: TGTGCCAGCAGCACACAGGGGGCCGTCTATGGCTACACCTTC; CDR3: CASSTQGAVYGYTF
size: medium-sized; length: 16; D: NA; J: TRBJ2-3; V: TRBV24-1; DNA: TGTGCCACCAGTGATTGGGGGACGGGAAGCACAGATACGCAGTATTTT; CDR3: CATSDWGTGSTDTQYF
size: many; length: 15; D: NA; J: TRBJ1-1; V: TRBV18; DNA: TGTGCCAGCTCACCACCGGTCGGGGCGGACACTGAAGCTTTCTTT; CDR3: CASSPPVGADTEAFF
size: many; length: 15; D: NA; J: TRBJ2-3; V: TRBV7-2; DNA: TGTGCCAGCAGCCCTAGGTGGGGGCGCACAGATACGCAGTATTTT; CDR3: CASSPRWGRTDTQYF
size: hyperexpanded; length: 15; D: TRBD1; J: TRBJ1-2; V: TRBV19; DNA: TGTGCCAGTAGTACCGGACAGGCCACTAACTATGGCTACACCTTC; CDR3: CASSTGQATNYGYTF
size: NA; length: 13; D: TRBD2; J: TRBJ2-5; V: TRBV6-1; DNA: TGTGCCAGCCCAGCGGGAAGCTGGGAGACCCAGTACTTC; CDR3: CASPAGSWETQYF
size: many; length: 12; D: NA; J: TRBJ1-6; V: TRBV7-2; DNA: TGTGCCAGCAGCTCCCCCCCCCTACCCCTCCACTTT; CDR3: CASSSPPLPLHF
size: medium-sized; length: 15; D: NA; J: TRBJ1-5; V: TRBV27; DNA: TGTGCCAGCAGTTCCACAGGGTTGGGCAATCAGCCCCAGCATTTT; CDR3: CASSSTGLGNQPQHF
size: NA; length: 17; D: NA; J: TRBJ2-4; V: TRBV7-8; DNA: TGTGCCAGCAGCTTAGATTACAGGGTCATAGCCAAAAACACTCAGTACTTC; CDR3: CASSLDYRVIAKNTQYF
size: many; length: 17; D: NA; J: TRBJ2-5; V: TRBV3-1; DNA: TGTGCCAGCAGCCAAGTCCAATCAGCCCCAGGTCGGAAGACCCAGTACTTC; CDR3: CASSQVQSAPGRKTQYF
size: many; length: 15; D: NA; J: TRBJ2-7; V: TRBV5-6; DNA: TGTGCCAGCAGCTTGGGGGCAGGGAAACCCTACGAGCAGTACTTC; CDR3: CASSLGAGKPYEQYF
size: many; length: 13; D: NA; J: TRBJ1-1; V: TRBV6-1; DNA: TGTGCCAGCAGTGACCTTCGGGGGACTGAAGCTTTCTTT; CDR3: CASSDLRGTEAFF
size: medium-sized; length: 15; D: TRBD1; J: TRBJ2-7; V: TRBV6-1; DNA: TGTGCCAGCAGTGCTCACAGGGGGATCTCCTACGAGCAGTACTTC; CDR3: CASSAHRGISYEQYF
size: many; length: 13; D: NA; J: TRBJ1-6; V: TRBV7-8; DNA: TGTGCCAGCAGCTTAGTTCGGGATTCACCCCTCCACTTT; CDR3: CASSLVRDSPLHF
size: medium-sized; length: 18; D: TRBD1; J: TRBJ2-7; V: TRBV6-5; DNA: TGTGCCAGCAGTTACAAGCTTTCGGGACAGGGTGCCTCCTACGAGCAGTACTTC; CDR3: CASSYKLSGQGASYEQYF
size: many; length: 14; D: NA; J: TRBJ2-1; V: TRBV7-2; DNA: TGTGCCAGCAGCCCGAGTACGACCTACAATGAGCAGTTCTTC; CDR3: CASSPSTTYNEQFF
size: many; length: 16; D: TRBD1; J: TRBJ1-1; V: TRBV5-1; DNA: TGCGCCAGCAGCTTGGGACCGACAGGGTTGAACACTGAAGCTTTCTTT; CDR3: CASSLGPTGLNTEAFF
size: many; length: 16; D: TRBD1; J: TRBJ2-2; V: TRBV7-7; DNA: TGTGCCAGCAGCCCGCGTGGGACAGGGATTTTAGGGGAGCTGTTTTTT; CDR3: CASSPRGTGILGELFF
size: medium-sized; length: 17; D: NA; J: TRBJ1-5; V: TRBV28; DNA: TGTGCCTCCAGAGGGGGGGGCGCGGGATATGGCAATCAGCCCCAGCATTTT; CDR3: CASRGGGAGYGNQPQHF
size: few; length: 12; D: NA; J: TRBJ2-7; V: TRBV28; DNA: TGTGCCAGCAGTCCGGGACTCTTCGAGCAGTACTTC; CDR3: CASSPGLFEQYF
size: many; length: 13; D: NA; J: TRBJ2-5; V: TRBV30; DNA: TGTGCCTGGAGTTGGGGGACACAAGAGACCCAGTACTTC; CDR3: CAWSWGTQETQYF
size: NA; length: 12; D: NA; J: TRBJ1-2; V: TRBV12-3/TRBV12-4; DNA: TGTGCCATCAGTCTCCAGACAGCCTGCTACACCTTC; CDR3: CAISLQTACYTF
size: NA; length: 13; D: TRBD1; J: TRBJ2-1; V: TRBV5-4; DNA: TGTGCCAGCAGCATGGACAGGGGCAATGAGCAGTTCTTC; CDR3: CASSMDRGNEQFF
size: NA; length: 15; D: NA; J: TRBJ2-6; V: TRBV12-3/TRBV12-4; DNA: TGTGCCAGCAGTCCACAGGTCTCTTGTGCCAACGTCCTTACTTTC; CDR3: CASSPQVSCANVLTF
size: many; length: 16; D: TRBD2; J: TRBJ2-3; V: TRBV3-1; DNA: TGTGCCAGCAGCCAACGGACCGGGACTAGCGCAGATACGCAGTATTTT; CDR3: CASSQRTGTSADTQYF
size: medium-sized; length: 16; D: NA; J: TRBJ2-2; V: TRBV6-1; DNA: TGTGCCAGCGGAACCGGGGGCTTCCACAGGACCGGGGAGCTGTTTTTT; CDR3: CASGTGGFHRTGELFF
size: NA; length: 13; D: NA; J: TRBJ2-2; V: TRBV5-1; DNA: TGCGTCAGCAGCTTAGGACAAACCCGGGAGCTGTTTTTT; CDR3: CVSSLGQTRELFF
size: medium-sized; length: 19; D: TRBD1; J: TRBJ2-2; V: TRBV28; DNA: TGTGCCAGCAGTCCCAGGGACAGGGGGCGATTCGTAGGCACCGGGGAGCTGTTTTTT; CDR3: CASSPRDRGRFVGTGELFF
size: NA; length: 15; D: TRBD1; J: TRBJ1-2; V: TRBV20-1; DNA: TGCAGTGCTAGAGACCTGACAGGGGCTCCCTATGGCTACACCTTC; CDR3: CSARDLTGAPYGYTF
size: medium-sized; length: 12; D: NA; J: TRBJ2-7; V: TRBV27; DNA: TGTGCCAGCAGTTTACTGGCAGGTGAGCAGTACTTC; CDR3: CASSLLAGEQYF
size: many; length: 17; D: TRBD1; J: TRBJ1-3; V: TRBV7-3; DNA: TGTGCCAGCAGCTCATCCGGGACAGCCTCCTCTGGAAACACCATATATTTT; CDR3: CASSSSGTASSGNTIYF
size: few; length: 18; D: NA; J: TRBJ2-5; V: TRBV6-2/TRBV6-3; DNA: TGTGCCAGCAGCCCCGCCCGAACTGCCAATAGGGCCCAAGAGACCCAGTACTTC; CDR3: CASSPARTANRAQETQYF
size: many; length: 15; D: NA; J: TRBJ1-6; V: TRBV2; DNA: TGTGCCAGCAGTGAGTCCAGCAGGGATAATTCACCCCTCCACTTT; CDR3: CASSESSRDNSPLHF
size: medium-sized; length: 10; D: NA; J: TRBJ1-3; V: TRBV6-2/TRBV6-3; DNA: TGTGCCAGCGGGGGAAACACCATATATTTT; CDR3: CASGGNTIYF
size: many; length: 15; D: NA; J: TRBJ2-3; V: TRBV19; DNA: TGTGCCAGTAGTATAAGAGCGCTAAGCACAGATACGCAGTATTTT; CDR3: CASSIRALSTDTQYF
size: NA; length: 15; D: NA; J: TRBJ1-1; V: TRBV2; DNA: TGTGCCAGCAGTGAACAAGAAGGGTTGTACACTGAAGCTTTCTTT; CDR3: CASSEQEGLYTEAFF
size: many; length: 12; D: NA; J: TRBJ2-7; V: TRBV5-1; DNA: TGCGCCAGCAGGGACAGAAGCTACGAGCAGTACTTC; CDR3: CASRDRSYEQYF
size: many; length: 17; D: TRBD2; J: TRBJ2-3; V: TRBV30; DNA: TGTGCCTGGATCCGACTAGCGGGAGGGCTCAGCACAGATACGCAGTATTTT; CDR3: CAWIRLAGGLSTDTQYF
size: NA; length: 11; D: NA; J: TRBJ2-7; V: TRBV6-1; DNA: TGTGCCAGCAGCGCCGGGCACGAGCAGTACTTC; CDR3: CASSAGHEQYF
size: many; length: 15; D: NA; J: TRBJ2-7; V: TRBV7-2; DNA: TGTGCCAGCAGCCCCTGGGGGGGGCAAGACTACGAGCAGTACTTC; CDR3: CASSPWGGQDYEQYF
size: medium-sized; length: 16; D: TRBD1; J: TRBJ1-2; V: TRBV28; DNA: TGTGCCAGCAGTAGAACCACTCCAGGGGGCGGCTATGGCTACACCTTC; CDR3: CASSRTTPGGGYGYTF
size: NA; length: 15; D: TRBD2; J: TRBJ2-7; V: TRBV6-1; DNA: TGTGCCAGCAGTGACGGACTAGCGGGAGGGGTCGAGCAGTACTTC; CDR3: CASSDGLAGGVEQYF
size: many; length: 15; D: NA; J: TRBJ1-2; V: TRBV10-3; DNA: TGTGCCATCAGTGAGGGTCCCGGACGGGGATATGGCTACACCTTC; CDR3: CAISEGPGRGYGYTF
size: NA; length: 16; D: TRBD1; J: TRBJ1-2; V: TRBV27; DNA: TGTGCCAGCAGTTTCAAGGGACAGGGGGCTAACTATGGCTACACCTTC; CDR3: CASSFKGQGANYGYTF